This record covers a single T cell receptor (beta chain). The antigen remains undetermined. The CDR3 runs to 14 residues. Germline values: CDR1 LNHDA, CDR2 SQIVND (reference sequence). Trimming left V 6 bases short and J 0 bases short, with 12 bases between. The sample belongs to a study of cytomegalovirus exposure and HLA in healthy donors. Study observations and caveats: Published work reported that the classifier diagnosed cytomegalovirus status with high specificity and sensitivity. Later analysis identified several of the most significant clusters that appeared linked to common viral pathogens. It was assumed in the presence/absence analyses that sequencing depth was roughly uniform across donors. Excluded were some V segments that proved indistinguishable, including TRBV6-2 and TRBV6-3.

PCR involved 60 Vbeta and 13 Jbeta primers. Method: immunoSEQ multiplex PCR; TCRdb's copy keeps in-frame clones and lacks some. Among 200,000 or so clones, over 75% were seen once, and the ten largest hold around 0.2%. What was sequenced was PBMCs. The clonotype originates from a girl aged 2 to 9 in good health and CMV-seronegative. The J gene is TRBJ2-7, the V gene TRBV19; tentatively, D is TRBD2 (6 bases). CDR3 sequence: CASRWRDSSYEQYF. DNA of the CDR3: TGTGCCAGTAGATGGAGGGATAGCTCCTACGAGCAGTACTTC.